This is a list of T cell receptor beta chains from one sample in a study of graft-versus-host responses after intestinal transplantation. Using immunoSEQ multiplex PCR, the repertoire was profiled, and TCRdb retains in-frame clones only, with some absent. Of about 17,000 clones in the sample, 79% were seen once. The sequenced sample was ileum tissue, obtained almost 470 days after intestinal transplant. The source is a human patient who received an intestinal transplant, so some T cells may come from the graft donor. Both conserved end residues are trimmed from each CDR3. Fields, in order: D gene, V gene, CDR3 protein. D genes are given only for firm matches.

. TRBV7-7 ASSLRPYEQY
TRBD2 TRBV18 ASSPPSGGGVSSPI
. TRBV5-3 ARRGFQETQY
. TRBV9 ASSASGGGLGDEQY
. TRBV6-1 ASSVSGSTDTQY
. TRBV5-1 ASSLGVYGYI
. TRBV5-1 ASSLDGLNNEQF
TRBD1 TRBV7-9 AGGQGINEKLF
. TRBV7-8 ASSLERQVNEKLF
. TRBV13 ASSPRRPNTEAF
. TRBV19 ASSTGEKLF
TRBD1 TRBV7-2 ASSRRGQGSYEQY
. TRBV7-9 ASQPGDTQY
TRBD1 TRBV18 ASSLQGMNTEAF
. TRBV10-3 AISESTNSVEQY
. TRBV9 ASSVSGGSDEQF
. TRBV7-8 ASSKGGDLYEQY
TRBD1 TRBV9 ASTLGGGYEQY
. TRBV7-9 ASSPNRNSPLH
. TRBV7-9 ASSFARSGGAGELF
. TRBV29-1 SSQSVSGYT
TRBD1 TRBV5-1 ASTGTATNYGYT
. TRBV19 ASRARTGDTDTQY
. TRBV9 ASSSRSGYGYT